The 29 T cell receptor beta chains reported below all come from one sample, sequenced in a study of blood T cells in healthy people across ages. Sample-barcoded 5' priming and a J-beta primer mix drove a second PCR of roughly 6 to 12 cycles. TCRdb reprocessed the 5' RACE reads via MiXCR and lists one record per CDR3 protein. The sample lists 1.4 million or so distinct CDR3 sequences; approximately 43% were seen once. Sequencing was carried out using blood. The receptors here all came from a woman under 30 in good health.

The chain employs TRBV29-1 and TRBJ1-2; 9 bases map to TRBD1. With 0 bases clipped from V and 7 bases from J, the junction kept 6 bases outside the gene matches. The CDR3 runs to 14 residues. Germline V gives CDR1 SQVTM, CDR2 ANQGSEA. CDR3 coding DNA: TGCAGCGTTGAAGATCGGGGGACAGGGTTTGGCTACACCTTC. As protein: CSVEDRGTGFGYTF.

This clonotype has more than one count but fewer than ten. The V call is TRBV5-1, the J call TRBJ2-5, with 7 bases aligning to TRBD1. V shed 1 base and J 5 bases; nucleotides not matched to a gene: 8. Germline V CDR1 and CDR2: SGHRS, YFSETQ. The CDR3 length is 15 residues. DNA of the CDR3: TGCGCCAGCAGCTTGACAGGGGCCGTCATCGAGACCCAGTACTTC. Residues: CASSLTGAVIETQYF. Full variable domain (remainder filled in from reference TRBV5-1 and TRBJ2-5): KAGVTQTPRYLIKTRGQQVTLSCSPISGHRSVSWYQQTPGQGLQFLFEYFSETQRNKGNFPGRFSGRQFSNSRSEMNVSTLELGDSALYLCASSLTGAVIETQYFGPGTRLLVL.

The table lists this clonotype with a few counts. V is TRBV9 and J is TRBJ2-4, with TRBD2 matching over 7 bases. The J call may be incorrect, as the DNA end agrees better with TRBJ2-7. CDR1 and CDR2 (germline): SGDLS, YYNGEE. The CDR3 is 14 amino acids. The CDR3 DNA reads as TGTGCCAGCAATACACCGGGACTACAATCCGAGCAGTACTTC. Its translation is CASNTPGLQSEQYF.

This clonotype has more than one count but fewer than ten. The V and J genes are TRBV15 and TRBJ1-1; D gene unclear. Between the trimmed V and J ends, which lost 3 bases and 3 bases, there was a span of 5 bases. The V gene's germline CDR1 is LNHNV and CDR2 YYDKDF (reference sequence). This CDR3 comprises 12 residues. CDR3 sequence reads: CATSRRDTEAFF. CDR3 nucleotides: TGTGCCACCAGCAGGAGAGACACTGAAGCTTTCTTT.

The chain has TRBV7-3 and TRBJ2-5, with TRBD1 matching 8 bases. Unmatched junction bases numbered 15, after V lost 7 bases and J lost 11 bases. Germline-derived CDR1 and CDR2 are SGHTA and FQGTGA. This CDR3 contains 14 residues. CDR3 bases: TGTGCCAGCAAATTAGGACAGGGATTCAATGAGCAGTACTTC. As protein: CASKLGQGFNEQYF. Supplemented by reference TRBV7-3 and TRBJ2-5, the full variable domain reads GAGVSQTPSNKVTEKGKYVELRCDPISGHTALYWYRQSLGQGPEFLIYFQGTGAADDSGLPNDRFFAVRPEGSVSTLKIQRTERGDSAVYLCASKLGQGFNEQYFGPGTRLLVL.

This clonotype appeared many times. The rearrangement uses TRBV10-3 and TRBJ2-1; 8 bases are a match to TRBD1. In germline, CDR1 is ENHRY, CDR2 SYGVKD. Trimming at V came to 6 bases and at J to 1 base, leaving 5 bases not matched to a gene. The CDR3 covers 15 residues. The CDR3 sequence is CAISGTGSSYNEQFF. CDR3 in DNA: TGTGCCATCAGCGGGACAGGTTCATCCTACAATGAGCAGTTCTTC.

V gene TRBV20-1 combines with J gene TRBJ2-2; D remains ambiguous. The CDR3 consists of 15 residues. CDR1 and CDR2 (germline): DFQATT, SNEGSKA (reference sequence). V was clipped by 3 bases and J by 1 base, with 12 bases between them. For the CDR3, the DNA is TGCAGTGCTAGGTCCAGGACGGTGAACACCGGGGAGCTGTTTTTT. Translation gives CSARSRTVNTGELFF.

This clonotype was seen more than once but under ten times. The rearrangement uses TRBV5-1 and TRBJ2-1; D not resolved. Trimming took 2 bases from V and 0 from J, leaving 21 bases between them. CDR1 SGHRS and CDR2 YFSETQ come from the germline V gene. CDR3 size: 19 residues. The CDR3 DNA is TGCGCCAGCAGCTTTAGGCCCTCGGCCTCCGCTTACTCCTACAATGAGCAGTTCTTC. Protein sequence: CASSFRPSASAYSYNEQFF.

The chain uses TRBV15 and TRBJ2-5; D is uncertain. This CDR3 is built from 13 residues. CDR1 and CDR2 from the germline V gene are LNHNV and YYDKDF (reference sequence). V shed 4 bases and J shed 11 bases, with 17 bases lying between them. The CDR3 nucleotides are TGTGCCACCAGCATCCAGGACCACCAGCAGCAGTACTTC. It is translated as CATSIQDHQQQYF.

The genes are TRBV27 and TRBJ2-2; perhaps TRBD2 as D (5 bases). The CDR3 contains 15 residues. V lost 3 bases and J 2 bases, leaving 10 bases between the germline ends. From germline, CDR1 is MNHEY and CDR2 SMNVEV (reference sequence). In DNA form, the CDR3 reads TGTGCCAGCAGTTTCAGGAGGCCAAACACCGGGGAGCTGTTTTTT. This translates into CASSFRRPNTGELFF.

The chain uses TRBV6-1 and TRBJ2-7, with D possibly being TRBD2 (5 bases). Trimming cost V 2 bases and J 3 bases, with 14 bases left between them. The CDR3 is 15 residues long. Germline V gene sequence: CDR1 MNHNS, CDR2 SASEGT. The DNA for the CDR3 is TGTGCCAGCAGTGAATGGGAGCCACTGAACTACGAGCAGTACTTC. Protein sequence: CASSEWEPLNYEQYF.

The chain has TRBV9 and TRBJ1-1; D call uncertain. The CDR3 sequence is 16 residues long. Trimming pared 0 bases from V and 0 bases from J, leaving 12 bases between. Germline CDR1 SGDLS, CDR2 YYNGEE. CDR3 nucleotides: TGTGCCAGCAGCGTAGGTTCTGAACTCATGAACACTGAAGCTTTCTTT. It yields the protein CASSVGSELMNTEAFF.

Concerning this clonotype: One end of the junction varies from germline; a read error may be responsible. The chain joins TRBV12-3 or TRBV12-4 to TRBJ1-6; D may be TRBD1 (6 bases). The length of the CDR3 is 14 residues. In nucleotides, the CDR3 is TGTGCCAGCAGCACAACAGGGACTAATTCACCCCACCACTTT. Translating it yields CASSTTGTNSPHHF.

V and J are TRBV2 and TRBJ1-6, with 7 positions matching TRBD1. The germline gives CDR1 SNHLY, CDR2 FYNNEI. The trim removed 5 bases at V and 9 bases at J, leaving 7 bases unmatched. CDR3 length equals 14 residues. The CDR3 spells CASSTGTDLSPLHF. The CDR3 bases are TGTGCCAGCAGTACCGGGACAGATCTTTCACCCCTCCACTTT. Full variable domain (rest looked up from reference TRBV2 and TRBJ1-6): EPEVTQTPSHQVTQMGQEVILRCVPISNHLYFYWYRQILGQKVEFLVSFYNNEISEKSEIFDDQFSVERPDGSNFTLKIRSTKLEDSAMYFCASSTGTDLSPLHFGNGTRLTVT.

This clonotype appeared many times. The V gene is TRBV12-3 or TRBV12-4, the J gene TRBJ2-7, with 7 bases fitting TRBD1. The CDR3 is 13 residues long. V trimming: 5 bases; J trimming: 12 bases; junction bases outside the gene matches: 13. The CDR3 DNA is TGTGCCAGCAGTCTCCTCGAGGGGGCCGTACGGTACTTC. Protein sequence: CASSLLEGAVRYF.

This clonotype was observed a few times. The J gene is TRBJ1-1, the V gene TRBV12-3 or TRBV12-4; the D is unclear. With 2 bases removed from V and 0 bases from J, the gap between germline ends came to 10 bases. The CDR3 has 15 residues. CDR3 nucleotide sequence: TGTGCCAGCAGTTTAAGGAGAGGGATGAACACTGAAGCTTTCTTT. This gives the protein CASSLRRGMNTEAFF.

Only a few counts were recorded for this clonotype. The V call is TRBV6-2 or TRBV6-3, the J call TRBJ2-1, with 9 bases matching TRBD1. The J segment lost 7 bases and the V segment lost 6 bases, leaving 7 bases of the junction unmatched. Germline CDR1 is MNHEY and CDR2 is SVGEGT. This CDR3 spans 14 amino acids. CDR3: CASRKGQGQNEQFF. CDR3 nucleotide sequence: TGTGCCAGCAGAAAGGGACAGGGTCAGAATGAGCAGTTCTTC.

This clonotype appeared a single time. The chain has TRBV6-5 and TRBJ2-5, with D tentatively TRBD2 (5 bases). CDR3 length equals 15 residues. V was cut by 5 bases and J by 4 bases, with 17 bases left in between. Germline loops: CDR1 MNHEY, CDR2 SVGAGI. CDR3 in DNA: TGTGCCAGCAGTAGAGGCTCCCCGGAGGTAGAGACCCAGTACTTC. As protein: CASSRGSPEVETQYF.

This clonotype was seen more than once but under ten times. The chain employs TRBV4-1 and TRBJ2-3; 9 nucleotides line up with TRBD1. V trimming: 4 bases; J trimming: 5 bases; junction bases outside the gene matches: 10. The CDR3 runs to 16 residues. Germline V lookup: CDR1 MGHRA, CDR2 YSYEKL. For the CDR3, the DNA is TGCGCCAGCAGCCGTACCGGGACAGGGCGTCTAGATACGCAGTATTTT. Protein: CASSRTGTGRLDTQYF.

The V call is TRBV27, the J call TRBJ1-2, with 8 bases aligning to TRBD1. J was trimmed by 4 bases and V by 5 bases; bases with no gene match: 15. This CDR3 is 17 amino acids long. In germline, CDR1 is MNHEY, CDR2 SMNVEV (reference sequence). The CDR3 sequence: CASSARTGWYLGYGYTF. In DNA form, the CDR3 reads TGTGCCAGCAGTGCCCGGACAGGGTGGTACTTAGGCTATGGCTACACCTTC.

The rearrangement links TRBV6-5 to TRBJ1-1, with D tentatively TRBD1 (5 bases). Germline assignment: CDR1 MNHEY and CDR2 SVGAGI. This CDR3 comprises 15 residues. Deletions cut 2 bases from V and 5 bases from J, with 15 bases between. The CDR3 sequence: CASSYNPRGGTEAFF. CDR3 nucleotides: TGTGCCAGCAGTTACAATCCGAGGGGTGGAACTGAAGCTTTCTTT.

The rearrangement joins TRBV20-1 to TRBJ2-1; 11 bases align to TRBD2. This CDR3 comprises 14 residues. The junction had 9 bases not matched to a gene; V was cut back by 1 base and J by 13 bases. Per germline, CDR1 DFQATT and CDR2 SNEGSKA (reference sequence). CDR3 bases: TGCAGTGCTAGAGGGACTAGCGGGCAAGAGACCCAGTTCTTC. It codes for CSARGTSGQETQFF.

The chain carries TRBV20-1 and TRBJ2-7; 10 positions match TRBD1. The CDR3 has 15 residues. With 3 bases clipped from V and 1 base from J, the junction kept 6 bases outside the gene matches. Germline values: CDR1 DFQATT, CDR2 SNEGSKA (reference sequence). The CDR3 DNA follows: TGCAGTGCTAGTCCGGGACAGGGGCAATCCTACGAGCAGTACTTC. It encodes CSASPGQGQSYEQYF.

This clonotype was recorded a few times. This rearrangement joins TRBV12-3 or TRBV12-4 to TRBJ2-3; D unclear. The CDR3 consists of 13 residues. Trimming cost V 4 bases and J 6 bases, with 11 bases left between them. The CDR3: CASSSPGPDTQYF. The CDR3, as DNA: TGTGCCAGCAGTTCCCCAGGTCCCGATACGCAGTATTTT.

The chain has TRBV15 and TRBJ1-1, with D unresolved. The length of the CDR3 is 14 residues. The germline V and J ends were trimmed by 1 base and 7 bases, with 13 bases remaining between them. Germline V gene sequence: CDR1 LNHNV, CDR2 YYDKDF (reference sequence). The CDR3 protein is CATSRGSGRGEAFF. For the CDR3, the DNA is TGTGCCACCAGCAGAGGATCAGGTCGGGGTGAAGCTTTCTTT.

The chain is built from TRBV7-2 and TRBJ1-4, with 10 bases lining up with TRBD1. The CDR3 contains 18 residues. V lost 4 bases, J lost 7 bases, and 15 bases stayed unmatched. The germline V gene has CDR1 SGHTA and CDR2 FQGNSA. The CDR3 sequence is CASSSPLGQGGVVEKLFF. The CDR3 coding sequence is TGTGCCAGCAGCTCCCCCCTCGGACAGGGGGGTGTCGTTGAAAAACTGTTTTTT.

This clonotype has a single count. The chain is built from TRBV20-1 and TRBJ2-1; TRBD1 is a possible D gene (6 bases). V lost 0 bases and J 5 bases, leaving 8 bases between the germline ends. Looked up from germline, CDR1 is DFQATT and CDR2 is SNEGSKA (reference sequence). The CDR3 contains 13 residues. The CDR3 nucleotides read TGCAGTGCTAGAGAGGGGGCCCACAATGAGCAGTTCTTC. Translation: CSAREGAHNEQFF.

This clonotype was detected only a few times. V usage is TRBV9 and J usage is TRBJ2-3; D possibly corresponds to TRBD1 (5 bases). Germline assignment: CDR1 SGDLS and CDR2 YYNGEE. The CDR3 sequence is 16 residues long. The V end was cut by 0 bases, the J end by 4 bases, with 15 bases between. In DNA, the CDR3 is TGTGCCAGCAGCGTAGCCGGCAGGGTTCAATCAGATACGCAGTATTTT. Protein: CASSVAGRVQSDTQYF.

This rearrangement joins TRBV12-5 to TRBJ2-3; no clear D gene. V lost 3 bases and J 4 bases, leaving 5 bases between the germline ends. This CDR3 has 12 amino acids. Per the germline V gene, CDR1 is LGHNT and CDR2 is FRNRAP. The CDR3 protein is CASGFQPDTQYF. CDR3 bases: TGTGCTAGTGGTTTTCAGCCAGATACGCAGTATTTT.